This note documents a single T cell receptor beta chain sequence. The sample originates from a study of T cells in Graves' hyperthyroidism and ophthalmopathy. The wider study: Initial diagnosis, before any treatment, was when peripheral blood was collected.

It was RNA transcripts that yielded the amplified TCR beta CDR3 regions. The study used the HTBI primer set for a first-round RT-PCR of the TCR CDR3. TCRdb fed the multiplex PCR reads into MiXCR, producing one record per CDR3 protein. The sample has about 840,000 distinct CDR3 sequences; 38% are singletons. Diagnoses rested on clinical symptoms, serum thyroxine and TRAb, thyroid ultrasound and orbital computed tomography. The PBMCs studied were ones that came from around 10 ml fresh peripheral blood. The sample taken for sequencing was blood. This sequence originates from a man aged 18 to 29 with Graves' hyperthyroidism.

DNA of the CDR3: TGTGCCATCCCCGCGCTAGCGGGAGGGGCCGGGGAGCTGTTTTTT. Its protein is CAIPALAGGAGELFF. The chain has TRBV10-3 and TRBJ2-2; 12 nucleotides agree with TRBD2. The germline CDR1 and CDR2 sequences are ENHRY and SYGVKD. J lost 6 bases, V lost 8 bases, and 7 bases had no gene match. The CDR3 is 15 amino acids.